This T cell receptor beta chain was retrieved from a study of T cells in Graves' hyperthyroidism and ophthalmopathy. This clonotype was counted between two and nine times. The CDR3 is made up of 13 amino acids. V lost 6 bases and J lost 4; bases outside the gene matches: 1. The V gene's germline CDR1 is MDHEN and CDR2 SYDVKM. The CDR3 regions of TCR beta were amplified from RNA transcripts. The HTBI primer set drove a first-round RT-PCR of the TCR CDR3. In TCRdb, the multiplex PCR reads were re-called with MiXCR into one record per CDR3 protein. This table has some 690,000 distinct CDR3 sequences, around 15% appearing once.

The chain links TRBV28 to TRBJ1-4; TRBD1 matches 8 bases. Input material: blood. The origin of this receptor is a man aged 50-59 years with Graves' hyperthyroidism. CDR3 residues: CASRDRVNEKLFF. The CDR3, as DNA: TGTGCCAGCAGGGACAGGGTTAATGAAAAACTGTTTTTT.